This passage covers 31 T cell receptor beta chains from one sample sequenced in a study of OX40 agonist ivuxolimab in advanced cancers. TCRdb's table, derived via immunoSEQ multiplex PCR, lists solely in-frame clones and lacks some. This table holds 90,000 to 100,000 clones, 70% to 90% found once. The sample was CD4+ or CD8+ T cells sorted from blood, taken in a trial of the OX40 agonist ivuxolimab. These TCRs come from an adult with an advanced solid tumor such as melanoma, head and neck, liver or kidney cancer.

The V and J genes are TRBV28 and TRBJ1-2, with 8 bases fitting TRBD1. The length of the CDR3 is 13 residues. Germline V gives CDR1 MDHEN, CDR2 SYDVKM. The V and J ends lost 4 bases and 8 bases, in that order; junction bases with no gene match: 6. For the CDR3, the DNA is TGTGCCAGCAGTTCCCAGGGGGCGTCGGGCTACACCTTC. Protein sequence: CASSSQGASGYTF.

The chain links TRBV7-2 to TRBJ2-2; D is unclear. Trimming removed 5 bases from V and 0 bases from J, with 7 bases in between. The CDR3 has 14 amino acids. Germline CDR1 reads SGHTA; CDR2 reads FQGNSA. CDR3 nucleotides: TGTGCCAGCAGCGCCCCGACGAACACCGGGGAGCTGTTTTTT. It codes for CASSAPTNTGELFF. The variable domain in full, with the rest retrieved from reference TRBV7-2 and TRBJ2-2, is GAGVSQSPSNKVTEKGKDVELRCDPISGHTALYWYRQSLGQGLEFLIYFQGNSAPDKSGLPSDRFSAERTGGSVSTLTIQRTQQEDSAVYLCASSAPTNTGELFFGEGSRLTVL.

This clone appeared a single time. V is TRBV10-2 and J is TRBJ2-5; D possibly corresponds to TRBD2 (6 bases). This CDR3 has 12 amino acids. The germline gives CDR1 WSHSY, CDR2 SAAADI. The V and J ends lost 8 bases and 1 base respectively, with 8 bases between them. CDR3 nucleotides: TGCGCCAGCGGCGGGACCCAAGAGACCCAGTACTTC. It is translated as CASGGTQETQYF.

This clone was seen once. The V gene is TRBV23-1, the J gene TRBJ1-1; no reliable D call. TRBV23-1 is assigned to the ORF class and has an uncertain function. The CDR3 sequence is 14 residues long. V was cut by 3 bases and J by 4 bases, with 12 bases left in between. The DNA for the CDR3 is TGCGCCAGCAGTCACACTAGACCCGGCACTGAAGCTTTCTTT. It encodes CASSHTRPGTEAFF.

This chain connects TRBV6-1 to TRBJ2-3; D unclear. The CDR3 is made up of 15 amino acids. V was pared by 2 bases and J by 10 bases, with 19 bases between. Germline assignment: CDR1 MNHNS and CDR2 SASEGT. This CDR3 reads CASSEPARNPVAQYF. The CDR3 DNA follows: TGTGCCAGCAGTGAACCCGCTAGAAACCCGGTCGCGCAGTATTTT.

The chain couples TRBV29-1 to TRBJ2-2, with 8 bases that match TRBD1. Per the germline V gene, CDR1 is SQVTM and CDR2 is ANQGSEA. The trim removed 6 bases at V and 8 bases at J, leaving 11 bases unmatched. The CDR3 runs to 14 residues. CDR3 residues: CSVMQGARSGELFF. The CDR3 bases are TGCAGCGTGATGCAGGGGGCGAGGTCGGGGGAGCTGTTTTTT.

The chain is built from TRBV6-6 and TRBJ2-3, with D unclear. Trimming shortened V by 0 bases and J by 6 bases, and 7 bases separated the two germline ends. Looked up from germline, CDR1 is MNHNY and CDR2 is SVGAGI (reference sequence). This CDR3 is 13 amino acids long. In DNA, the CDR3 is TGTGCCAGCAGTTACTCGGACCGGGATACGCAGTATTTT. Protein product: CASSYSDRDTQYF.

A note on this clone: The missing conserved phenylalanine or tryptophan at the end of this CDR3 makes a read error likely. It is unclear where the CDR3 begins or ends on the DNA, so no DNA is shown, and the CDR3 is as TCRdb lists it. The V and J genes are TRBV12-5 and TRBJ2-7; the DNA was not used to check the table's D call, TRBD1. Inclusive of both ends, the CDR3 amounts to 13 amino acids. Germline V gene lookup returns CDR1 LGHNT and CDR2 FRNRAP. The CDR3 is CASGLLKTPRGSG.

The chain carries TRBV18 and TRBJ2-7, with 7 bases fitting TRBD1. Germline V gene lookup returns CDR1 KGHSH and CDR2 LQKENI. V was clipped by 5 bases and J by 3 bases; unmatched bases: 4. This CDR3 is 13 amino acids long. DNA of the CDR3: TGTGCCAGCTCAGGGGACAGAGACTACGAGCAGTACTTC. It translates to CASSGDRDYEQYF. Variable domain in full (rest from reference TRBV18 and TRBJ2-7): NAGVMQNPRHLVRRRGQEARLRCSPMKGHSHVYWYRQLPEEGLKFMVYLQKENIIDESGMPKERFSAEFPKEGPSILRIQQVVRGDSAAYFCASSGDRDYEQYFGPGTRLTVT.

The chain joins TRBV6-5 to TRBJ1-2, with a possible D match to TRBD1 (5 bases). Looked up from germline, CDR1 is MNHEY and CDR2 is SVGAGI. Trimming left V 8 bases short and J 6 bases short, with 10 bases between. The CDR3 spans 11 residues. The CDR3 DNA is TGTGCCAGCGTGGGGGACGATGGCTACACCTTC. It yields the protein CASVGDDGYTF.

This chain links TRBV14 with TRBJ1-1, with D hard to call. V lost 3 bases to trimming and J lost 1 base, with 9 bases between them. CDR1 and CDR2 (germline): SGHDN, FVKESK. The CDR3 is made up of 14 amino acids. CDR3 residues: CASSHIRRNTEAFF. The CDR3 DNA sequence: TGTGCCAGCAGCCATATAAGGAGGAACACTGAAGCTTTCTTT.

This chain joins TRBV5-1 and TRBJ2-1; the D gene could be TRBD1 or TRBD2 (5 bases each). The CDR3 length is 15 residues. Between the trimmed V and J ends, which lost 4 bases and 0 bases, there was a span of 11 bases. CDR1 SGHRS and CDR2 YFSETQ come from the germline V gene. DNA of the CDR3: TGCGCCAGCAGCCTGGGGGACCGCTCCTACAATGAGCAGTTCTTC. It specifies CASSLGDRSYNEQFF.

The CDR3 spells CASSPGDPAYNEQFF. CDR3 nucleotide sequence: TGTGCCAGCTCACCAGGGGATCCAGCCTACAATGAGCAGTTCTTC. The chain couples TRBV18 to TRBJ2-1; no reliable D call. This CDR3 is 15 amino acids long. Per the germline V gene, CDR1 is KGHSH and CDR2 is LQKENI. Trimming removed 2 bases from V and 2 bases from J, with 10 bases in between.

This clone was seen only once. The rearrangement uses TRBV5-1 and TRBJ2-7, with TRBD2 matching 10 bases. This CDR3 comprises 13 residues. The V gene's germline CDR1 is SGHRS and CDR2 YFSETQ. The ends lost 0 bases at V and 12 bases at J; junction bases unmatched: 6. CDR3: CASSLGGTSVPYF. CDR3 bases: TGCGCCAGCAGCTTGGGAGGGACTAGCGTACCGTACTTC.

This chain links TRBV7-3 with TRBJ2-6, with 9 bases matching TRBD1. This CDR3 is built from 17 residues. Germline values: CDR1 SGHTA, CDR2 FQGTGA. The junction had 7 bases not matched to a gene; V was cut back by 6 bases and J by 1 base. The CDR3 DNA reads TGTGCCAGCAGACCCCGGACAGGGGAATCTGGGGCCAACGTCCTGACTTTC. This codes for CASRPRTGESGANVLTF.

The chain recombines TRBV30 with TRBJ2-7; 7 bases align to TRBD1. This CDR3 comprises 12 residues. Germline V gene lookup returns CDR1 GTSNPN and CDR2 SVGIG (reference sequence). Germline trimming cut 7 bases from V and 0 bases from J; bases unmatched to any gene: 3. The CDR3 nucleotides are TGTGCCTACCGGGACAGCTCCTACGAGCAGTACTTC. Residues: CAYRDSSYEQYF.

V and J are TRBV5-6 and TRBJ1-4; D might be TRBD1 (5 bases). Trimming took 4 bases from V and 7 from J, leaving 17 bases between them. The germline gives CDR1 SGHDT, CDR2 YYEEEE. The CDR3 has 15 residues. The CDR3 sequence is CASSLQGLEGEKLFF. The CDR3 coding sequence is TGTGCCAGCAGCCTCCAGGGTCTAGAAGGTGAAAAACTGTTTTTT.

The J gene is TRBJ1-2, the V gene TRBV4-2; TRBD1 is a possible D gene (6 bases). This CDR3 is 14 amino acids long. Germline CDR1 and CDR2: LGHNA and YNFKEQ. V was cut by 0 bases and J by 7 bases, with 12 bases left in between. CDR3 nucleotide sequence: TGTGCCAGCAGCCAAGATGTACAGGGCTCTGGCTACACCTTC. This encodes CASSQDVQGSGYTF.

V is TRBV5-4 and J is TRBJ2-1, with 7 bases identical to TRBD1. Germline CDR1 is SGHNT and CDR2 is YYREEE (reference sequence). V shed 10 bases, J shed 9 bases, and the junction held 16 bases outside the gene matches. This CDR3 has 14 amino acids. The CDR3 region is CAGSTGDSRTEQFF. The CDR3 DNA follows: TGTGCCGGAAGTACAGGGGATAGCAGAACTGAGCAGTTCTTC.

V usage is TRBV27 and J usage is TRBJ2-2, with TRBD2 matching over 8 bases. The V gene's germline CDR1 is MNHEY and CDR2 SMNVEV (reference sequence). The CDR3 spans 19 residues. After removal of 2 bases from V and 0 bases from J, the junction contained 11 bases not matched to a gene. The CDR3, as DNA: TGTGCCAGCAGTTTACGGCCCCCGGGGGGGACGACGAACACCGGGGAGCTGTTTTTT. Translation: CASSLRPPGGTTNTGELFF.

This clone occurred once. This chain joins TRBV9 and TRBJ1-4, with D perhaps TRBD1 (5 bases). Germline values: CDR1 SGDLS, CDR2 YYNGEE. The CDR3 sequence is 13 residues long. The CDR3 DNA follows: TGTGGGACAAGCAGTCCAACTAATGAAAAACTGTTTTTT. Translating gives CGTSSPTNEKLFF. Supplemented by reference TRBV9 and TRBJ1-4, the full variable domain reads DSGVTQTPKHLITATGQRVTLRCSPRSGDLSVYWYQQSLDQGLQFLIQYYNGEERAKGNILERFSAQQFPDLHSELNLSSLELGDSALYFCGTSSPTNEKLFFGSGTQLSVL.

The V call is TRBV7-9, the J call TRBJ1-2; no clear D. In germline, CDR1 is SEHNR, CDR2 FQNEAQ (reference sequence). This CDR3 spans 12 amino acids. Trimming shortened V by 1 base and J by 4 bases, and 4 bases separated the two germline ends. The CDR3 region has the DNA TGTGCCAGCAGCTTAGAGGTCTATGGCTACACCTTC. It yields the protein CASSLEVYGYTF. The whole variable domain, remainder taken from reference TRBV7-9 and TRBJ1-2, is DTGVSQNPRHKITKRGQNVTFRCDPISEHNRLYWYRQTLGQGPEFLTYFQNEAQLEKSRLLSDRFSAERPKGSFSTLEIQRTEQGDSAMYLCASSLEVYGYTFGSGTRLTVV.

This clone occurred a few times. V usage is TRBV7-3 and J usage is TRBJ1-2, with D hard to call. Germline CDR1 reads SGHTA; CDR2 reads FQGTGA. Trimming cost V 1 base and J 1 base, with 4 bases left between them. This CDR3 has 13 residues. CDR3 coding DNA: TGTGCCAGCAGCTTAAACAGTAACTATGGCTACACCTTC. Translating gives CASSLNSNYGYTF.

The chain links TRBV7-2 to TRBJ2-7; D is ambiguous. The CDR3 extends over 13 amino acids. CDR1 is SGHTA, CDR2 FQGNSA, per germline. V lost 4 bases and J lost 4, with 11 bases in between. The CDR3 loop reads CASSSRPGYEQYV. The CDR3 DNA follows: TGTGCCAGCAGCTCAAGACCCGGATACGAGCAGTACGTC.

The V call is TRBV2, the J call TRBJ2-1, with TRBD2 matching over 12 bases. The V gene end was trimmed by 5 bases and the J gene end by 1 base; junction bases not matched to a gene: 3. This CDR3 comprises 16 residues. Germline V gives CDR1 SNHLY, CDR2 FYNNEI. The DNA for the CDR3 is TGTGCCAGCAGTTCAGGACTAGCGGGGTCCTACAATGAGCAGTTCTTC. Translating gives CASSSGLAGSYNEQFF. The whole variable domain, remainder taken from reference TRBV2 and TRBJ2-1, is EPEVTQTPSHQVTQMGQEVILRCVPISNHLYFYWYRQILGQKVEFLVSFYNNEISEKSEIFDDQFSVERPDGSNFTLKIRSTKLEDSAMYFCASSSGLAGSYNEQFFGPGTRLTVL.

V usage is TRBV6-1 and J usage is TRBJ2-5; 9 nucleotides align to TRBD2. This CDR3 region has 14 residues. Trimming removed 9 bases from V and 1 base from J; junction bases left unmatched: 6. Germline CDR1 reads MNHNS; CDR2 reads SASEGT. The CDR3 nucleotides read TGTGCCAGTCAAGCGGGAGGACCCCAAGAGACCCAGTACTTC. This gives the protein CASQAGGPQETQYF.

This clone was seen a single time. The chain carries TRBV5-1 and TRBJ2-7; possibly TRBD1 or TRBD2 for D (5 bases each). Germline V gene data show CDR1 as SGHRS and CDR2 as YFSETQ. Trimming took off 0 bases at V and 7 bases at J, with 8 bases between the two ends. The CDR3 has 12 amino acids. This CDR3 reads CASSLGGREQYF. The CDR3 nucleotides read TGCGCCAGCAGCTTGGGGGGGAGAGAGCAGTACTTC. Looking up the rest from reference TRBV5-1 and TRBJ2-7 gives the full variable domain: KAGVTQTPRYLIKTRGQQVTLSCSPISGHRSVSWYQQTPGQGLQFLFEYFSETQRNKGNFPGRFSGRQFSNSRSEMNVSTLELGDSALYLCASSLGGREQYFGPGTRLTVT.

The chain's CDR3 is CASGGQGEGGNQPQHF. For the CDR3, the DNA is TGTGCCAGCGGGGGACAGGGGGAGGGAGGCAATCAGCCCCAGCATTTT. V and J are TRBV6-6 and TRBJ1-5, with TRBD1 matching 11 bases. J gave up 2 bases and V 8 bases, and 8 bases lay outside the gene matches. Germline V gives CDR1 MNHNY, CDR2 SVGAGI (reference sequence). CDR3 size: 16 residues.

The chain recombines TRBV4-1 with TRBJ2-1, with 7 bases lining up with TRBD2. The V gene's germline CDR1 is MGHRA and CDR2 YSYEKL. The CDR3 loop spans 15 amino acids. Trimming at V came to 2 bases and at J to 4 bases, leaving 5 bases not matched to a gene. CDR3 amino acids: CASSQNLAAYNEQFF. For the CDR3, the DNA is TGCGCCAGCAGCCAAAACCTAGCGGCGTACAATGAGCAGTTCTTC.

The genes are TRBV4-1 and TRBJ2-1; possible D gene TRBD1, 5 bases. Per the germline V gene, CDR1 is MGHRA and CDR2 is YSYEKL. Trimming cost V 6 bases and J 3 bases, with 15 bases left between them. The CDR3 is 15 residues long. The CDR3 bases are TGCGCCAGCAGTCAGCTGGTCCAGGGCTACAATGAGCAGTTCTTC. Its translation is CASSQLVQGYNEQFF.

The chain's CDR3 is CASSLSYTDTQYF. The CDR3 nucleotides read TGTGCCAGCAGCTTAAGTTACACAGATACGCAGTATTTT. This sequence joins TRBV11-2 and TRBJ2-3; D is unclear. The CDR3 has 13 amino acids. V lost 2 bases and J 2 bases, leaving 5 bases between the germline ends. CDR1 is SGHAT and CDR2 is FQNNGV in the germline V gene.